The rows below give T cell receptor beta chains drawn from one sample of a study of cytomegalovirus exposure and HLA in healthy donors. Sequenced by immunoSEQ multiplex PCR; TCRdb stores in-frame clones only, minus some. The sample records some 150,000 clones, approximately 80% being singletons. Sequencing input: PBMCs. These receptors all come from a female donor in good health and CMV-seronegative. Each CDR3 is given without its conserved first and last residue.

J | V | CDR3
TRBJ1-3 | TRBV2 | ASSPSRGLQNTIY
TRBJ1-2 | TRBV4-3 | ASSQESRRRLGYT
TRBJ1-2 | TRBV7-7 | ASSLAGGFNYGYT
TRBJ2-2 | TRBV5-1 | ASSSGQGRNTGELF
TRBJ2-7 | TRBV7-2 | ASSKNGSSYEQY
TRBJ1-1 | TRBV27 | ASSRLRENTEAF
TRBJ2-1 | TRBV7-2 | ASSPTGFEQF
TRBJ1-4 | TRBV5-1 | ASSLGNAANEKLF
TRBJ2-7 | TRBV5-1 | ASSFLRTGAYEQY
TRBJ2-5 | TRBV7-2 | ASSPFLARETQY
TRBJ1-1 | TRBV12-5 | ASGSDTYSQAF
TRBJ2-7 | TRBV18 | ASSVQGDGYEQY
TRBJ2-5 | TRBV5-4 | ASGTGLADQETQY
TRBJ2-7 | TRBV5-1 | ASSTEGGARTYEQY
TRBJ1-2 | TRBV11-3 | ASSMDRGFGGYT
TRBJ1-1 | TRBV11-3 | ASSFRNTEAF
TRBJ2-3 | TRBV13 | ASSRGGAGTDTQY
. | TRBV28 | ASSSPGTVYEQY
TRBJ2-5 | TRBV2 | ASRVDSPRQETQY
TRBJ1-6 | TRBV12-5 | ASGNSGLTGSYNSPLH
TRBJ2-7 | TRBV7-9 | ASSKEPGQGAYEQY
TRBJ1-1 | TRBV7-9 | ASSLRVGNTEAF
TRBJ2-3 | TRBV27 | ASSLRTSGATDTQY
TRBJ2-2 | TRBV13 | ASSFQRTASNTGELF
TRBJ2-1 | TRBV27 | ASSLFSDSIYNEQF
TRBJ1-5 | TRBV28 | ASSFIERYSNQPQH
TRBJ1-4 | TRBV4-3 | ASSQGTRKGGEKLF
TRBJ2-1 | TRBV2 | AGRLAGADNEQF
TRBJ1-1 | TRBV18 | ASSPPSGVNTEAF
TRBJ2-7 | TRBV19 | ASRGPVSYEQY
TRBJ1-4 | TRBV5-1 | ASRLGGSGDEKLF
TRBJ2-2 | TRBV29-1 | SALRPNTGELF
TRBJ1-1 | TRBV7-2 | ASKWGGNTEAF
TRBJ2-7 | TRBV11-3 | ASSLNRVSRQY
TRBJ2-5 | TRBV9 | ASSRDRETQY
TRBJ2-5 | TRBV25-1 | ASSERTVGKTQY
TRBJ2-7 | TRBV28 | ASTSNGQGTGEQY
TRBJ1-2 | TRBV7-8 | ASSIRTGEVGYGYT
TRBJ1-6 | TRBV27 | ASSWTGSPLH
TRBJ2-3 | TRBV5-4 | ASSLDLASDTQY
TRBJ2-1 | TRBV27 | ASSFQLRAGNEQF
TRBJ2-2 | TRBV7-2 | ASSLEASGRAWTGELF
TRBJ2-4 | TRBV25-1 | ASSESGRKNSQY
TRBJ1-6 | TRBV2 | ASHPTGDRGSPLH
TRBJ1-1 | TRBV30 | AWSVMATEAF
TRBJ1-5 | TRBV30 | AWSAGGRQPQH
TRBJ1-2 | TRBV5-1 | ASSSRGYT
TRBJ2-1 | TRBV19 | ASGLAINNEQF
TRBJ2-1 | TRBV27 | ASRGTSKSHEQF
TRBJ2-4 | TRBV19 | ASRTGVTTGVSKNIQY